This entry lists 26 T cell receptor beta chains sequenced from one sample in a study of blood T cells in healthy people across ages. A second 7 to 11 cycle PCR used barcoded and J-beta primers. One entry per CDR3 protein results from TCRdb running MiXCR on the 5' RACE reads. The sample records some 1,800,000 distinct CDR3 sequences, roughly two fifths being singletons. Source material: blood. These receptors were obtained from a human donor in good health.

This clonotype was observed many times. V and J are TRBV28 and TRBJ2-7, with TRBD1 identical over 7 bases. Germline loops: CDR1 MDHEN, CDR2 SYDVKM. J was trimmed by 2 bases and V by 2 bases; bases with no gene match: 6. The CDR3 spans 15 residues. The CDR3 sequence is CASSLRGQPTYEQYF. The CDR3 DNA reads TGTGCCAGCAGTTTAAGGGGACAGCCGACCTACGAGCAGTACTTC.

The V and J genes are TRBV20-1 and TRBJ2-5, with D perhaps matching TRBD1 or TRBD2 (5 bases each). V was pared by 5 bases and J by 13 bases, with 26 bases between. The CDR3 is 14 amino acids. The germline gives CDR1 DFQATT, CDR2 SNEGSKA (reference sequence). This CDR3 is CSARGAASRNERYF. The DNA for the CDR3 is TGCAGTGCTCGAGGGGCGGCTTCTCGAAATGAGCGGTACTTC.

The chain joins TRBV6-5 to TRBJ1-5, with TRBD1 matching 10 bases. Trimming at V came to 4 bases and at J to 8 bases, leaving 5 bases not matched to a gene. Looked up from germline, CDR1 is MNHEY and CDR2 is SVGAGI. The CDR3 totals 14 residues. CDR3 nucleotides: TGTGCCAGCAGTTCGGGACAGGGGATAGAGCCCCAGCATTTT. Translated, it gives CASSSGQGIEPQHF.

For the CDR3, the DNA is TGTGCTAGTGGTTCGCCACGAGGGACACGTGGGGAGACCCAGTACTTC. Encoded protein: CASGSPRGTRGETQYF. The gene calls are TRBV12-5 and TRBJ2-5; TRBD1 might be the D (6 bases). Germline V CDR1 and CDR2: LGHNT, FRNRAP. The V end lost 4 bases, the J end lost 5 bases, and 20 bases lay between the germline ends. This CDR3 region has 16 residues.

This clonotype has more than one count but fewer than ten. One junction end disagrees with the germline gene, perhaps due to a read error. This rearrangement joins TRBV5-5 to TRBJ1-2; no clear D gene. Germline V lookup: CDR1 SGHKS, CDR2 YYEKEE (reference sequence). This CDR3 region has 13 residues. The CDR3 DNA is TGTGCCAGCAGCTTGGGGCCGGACTATGACTACACCTTC. Its protein is CASSLGPDYDYTF.

The chain recombines TRBV6-2 or TRBV6-3 with TRBJ2-5; 7 bases are a match to TRBD1. The J call may be mistaken, given a closer DNA end match to TRBJ2-7. The CDR3 covers 16 residues. Germline CDR1 MNHEY, CDR2 SVGEGT. The CDR3 region has the DNA TGTGCCAGCAGCCCCCCCGACTGGAGAGCAGGGGGCGAGCAGTACTTC. This gives the protein CASSPPDWRAGGEQYF.

This sequence joins TRBV20-1 and TRBJ1-1; D remains unclear. Germline CDR1 reads DFQATT; CDR2 reads SNEGSKA (reference sequence). This CDR3 comprises 14 residues. Trimming shortened V by 3 bases and J by 1 base, and 12 bases separated the two germline ends. The DNA of the CDR3 is TGCAGTGCTAGGAGCCGGGGTCGGAACACTGAAGCTTTCTTT. Translated: CSARSRGRNTEAFF.

The chain couples TRBV13 to TRBJ2-7; 10 bases fit TRBD1. With V trimmed by 5 bases and J by 5 bases, 12 bases remained unmatched. There are 16 residues in the CDR3. Germline CDR1 and CDR2: PRHDT and FYEKMQ (reference sequence). CDR3 nucleotides: TGTGCCAGCAGCCAATCACCGGGACAGGGGACCGACGAGCAGTACTTC. Protein sequence: CASSQSPGQGTDEQYF.

The J gene is TRBJ2-3, the V gene TRBV6-6, with D hard to call. The V gene lost 11 bases and the J gene lost 0 bases, with 9 bases spanning the gap. In germline, CDR1 is MNHNY, CDR2 SVGAGI (reference sequence). The CDR3 extends over 12 amino acids. For the CDR3, the DNA is TGTGCCGGTGGGTCAAGCACAGATACGCAGTATTTT. As protein: CAGGSSTDTQYF.

The CDR3 reads CASSVDRGGYGYTF. In nucleotides, the CDR3 is TGTGCCAGCAGCGTAGACAGGGGTGGATATGGCTACACCTTC. The chain recombines TRBV9 with TRBJ1-2, with 7 bases fitting TRBD1. The germline gives CDR1 SGDLS, CDR2 YYNGEE. The CDR3 loop spans 14 amino acids. Losses at the gene ends were 0 bases for V and 5 bases for J; bases not matched to a gene: 4.

This clonotype was seen only a few times. V and J are TRBV7-3 and TRBJ2-3; 8 bases map to TRBD2. There are 14 residues in the CDR3. V lost 7 bases and J lost 1; bases outside the gene matches: 4. CDR1 SGHTA and CDR2 FQGTGA come from the germline V gene. Here the CDR3 reads CASNAGGGTDTQYF. The CDR3 DNA reads TGTGCCAGCAATGCGGGGGGAGGCACAGATACGCAGTATTTT.

This sequence joins TRBV11-2 and TRBJ2-4, with TRBD2 identical over 7 bases. The length of the CDR3 is 12 residues. V shed 4 bases, J shed 15 bases, and the junction held 9 bases outside the gene matches. Per the germline V gene, CDR1 is SGHAT and CDR2 is FQNNGV. This chain's CDR3 is CASSWGDYWMYF. The DNA for the CDR3 is TGTGCCAGCAGCTGGGGGGACTATTGGATGTACTTC.

This clonotype was picked up one time. The J gene is TRBJ2-7, the V gene TRBV4-3; D uncertain. V lost 1 base and J 7 bases, leaving 20 bases between the germline ends. The CDR3 has 16 amino acids. The V gene's germline CDR1 is LGHNA and CDR2 YSLEER. This CDR3 is CASSQGPSAESVEQYF. DNA for the CDR3: TGCGCCAGCAGCCAAGGCCCCTCAGCAGAGAGTGTAGAGCAGTACTTC.

V and J are TRBV6-5 and TRBJ1-2; TRBD1 aligns across 8 bases. Trimming at V came to 4 bases and at J to 8 bases, leaving 12 bases not matched to a gene. Germline lookup yields CDR1 MNHEY and CDR2 SVGAGI. The CDR3 has 15 amino acids. The CDR3: CASSWGDRLGLGYTF. The CDR3 nucleotides are TGTGCCAGCAGTTGGGGGGACAGGCTCGGTTTAGGCTACACCTTC.

The rearrangement links TRBV5-6 to TRBJ2-5; D might be TRBD1 or TRBD2, each matching 5 bases. CDR3 length: 14 amino acids. The germline CDR1 and CDR2 sequences are SGHDT and YYEEEE. Trimming left V 0 bases short and J 13 bases short, with 19 bases between. The CDR3 DNA reads TGTGCCAGCAGCTTGGCCCCACTCCGGGACGAGGGGTACTTC. Translated: CASSLAPLRDEGYF.

This clonotype came up many times. This sequence joins TRBV12-3 or TRBV12-4 and TRBJ2-7; tentatively, D is TRBD2 (7 bases). CDR3 length: 12 residues. Trimming shortened V by 4 bases and J by 6 bases, and 10 bases separated the two germline ends. The CDR3 region is CASSSGEGEQYF. DNA for the CDR3: TGTGCCAGCAGTTCAGGGGAGGGCGAGCAGTACTTC.

This chain connects TRBV12-5 to TRBJ1-2, with 8 bases fitting TRBD1. Germline CDR1 LGHNT, CDR2 FRNRAP. The CDR3 length is 15 residues. After removal of 4 bases from V and 2 bases from J, the junction contained 6 bases not matched to a gene. CDR3 in DNA: TGTGCTAGTGGTTGGGGGACAGGTGGAAACTATGGCTACACCTTC. Encoded protein: CASGWGTGGNYGYTF.

The rearrangement joins TRBV7-6 to TRBJ2-5; D not certain. The CDR3 totals 17 residues. Germline assignment: CDR1 SGHVS and CDR2 FNYEAQ. Trimming pared 5 bases from V and 5 bases from J, leaving 24 bases between. The DNA for the CDR3 is TGTGCCAGCAGCCCCCCACCGGTAGCAGGCCTCGAGGAGACCCAGTACTTC. Its translation is CASSPPPVAGLEETQYF.

This clonotype has more than one count but fewer than ten. The chain couples TRBV5-1 to TRBJ2-1; D is possibly TRBD1 (6 bases). Trimming cost V 7 bases and J 0 bases, with 14 bases left between them. The CDR3 length is 15 residues. Germline V CDR1 and CDR2: SGHRS, YFSETQ. CDR3 coding DNA: TGCGCCAGCTGCATCGGGACAAACTCCTACAATGAGCAGTTCTTC. Its protein product is CASCIGTNSYNEQFF.

V and J are TRBV7-3 and TRBJ2-3, with D uncertain. The V gene's germline CDR1 is SGHTA and CDR2 FQGTGA. This CDR3 is 15 amino acids long. The germline V and J ends were trimmed by 4 bases and 3 bases, with 14 bases remaining between them. CDR3 DNA: TGTGCCAGCAGCTCAACTTCCGCCCGTACAGATACGCAGTATTTT. Its protein product is CASSSTSARTDTQYF.

V usage is TRBV5-1 and J usage is TRBJ2-3, with D perhaps being TRBD1 or TRBD2 (5 bases each). Germline assignment: CDR1 SGHRS and CDR2 YFSETQ. The CDR3 covers 16 residues. The V gene lost 0 bases and the J gene lost 2 bases, with 13 bases spanning the gap. CDR3 sequence: CASSLAWGRTTDTQYF. The CDR3 DNA reads TGCGCCAGCAGCTTGGCGTGGGGGAGAACCACAGATACGCAGTATTTT.

On this clonotype: A junction end diverges from the germline sequence, so it may reflect a read error. The rearrangement joins TRBV7-8 to TRBJ2-5, with TRBD1 as a possible D gene (6 bases). The assigned J gene may be wrong: the sequence end matches TRBJ2-7 better. The CDR3 consists of 16 residues. CDR1 is SGHVS and CDR2 is FQNEAQ in the germline V gene. The CDR3 coding sequence is TGTGCCAGCAGCTTAGCTGGGGTACAGGGCTCCAACGAGCAGTACTTC. Its translation is CASSLAGVQGSNEQYF.

This clonotype has a handful of counts. An end of the junction does not agree with germline; a read error may underlie this. V usage is TRBV5-1 and J usage is TRBJ1-5, with 7 bases identical to TRBD1. This CDR3 has 13 amino acids. Germline V gene lookup returns CDR1 SGHRS and CDR2 YFSETQ. This CDR3 is CTSSRTGDQPQHF. DNA for the CDR3: TGCACCAGCAGCCGAACAGGGGATCAGCCCCAGCATTTT.

Comment on this clonotype: The junction and the germline gene differ at one end; a read error may be behind it. The V call is TRBV2, the J call TRBJ1-2; TRBD1 matches 9 bases. This CDR3 has 14 amino acids. CDR1 SNHLY and CDR2 FYNNEI come from the germline V gene. This CDR3 reads CASSMRDRDYGYTF. CDR3 coding DNA: TGTGCCAGCAGCATGAGGGACAGGGACTACGGCTACACCTTC.

The CDR3 DNA is TGCAGCGTTGAAGTTCGGACCCTAGCCAAAAACATTCAGTACTTC. This codes for CSVEVRTLAKNIQYF. V gene TRBV29-1 combines with J gene TRBJ2-4; unclear D gene. CDR3 size: 15 residues. Trimming removed 1 base at V and 0 bases at J, with 10 bases between. CDR1 and CDR2 from the germline V gene are SQVTM and ANQGSEA.

The rearrangement uses TRBV29-1 and TRBJ1-2, with unresolved D. The CDR3 has 14 amino acids. The germline gives CDR1 SQVTM, CDR2 ANQGSEA. Trimming left V 1 base short and J 4 bases short, with 13 bases between. The CDR3 reads CSVEAPGVGYGYTF. CDR3 DNA: TGCAGCGTTGAAGCCCCCGGGGTGGGCTATGGCTACACCTTC. The variable domain in full, with the rest retrieved from reference TRBV29-1 and TRBJ1-2, is SAVISQKPSRDICQRGTSLTIQCQVDSQVTMMFWYRQQPGQSLTLIATANQGSEATYESGFVIDKFPISRPNLTFSTLTVSNMSPEDSSIYLCSVEAPGVGYGYTFGSGTRLTVV.